Detailed here is one T cell receptor beta chain. The antigen remains undetermined. These data belong to a study of resident and recirculating memory T cells in vitiligo. Study background: Each patient gave two lesional and two nonlesional epidermal shave biopsies, plus PBMCs. Genomic DNA was extracted from whole homogenized samples, with no cell sorting.

Anyone treated within the previous three months was excluded. The data were produced by immunoSEQ multiplex PCR, yet TCRdb's version contains in-frame clones alone and is incomplete. The sample shows around 70,000 clones, approximately 90% of them seen only once. The study's findings and limits: TCR sequences were not conserved across biopsy sites or patients.

Sequenced sample: blood. The source of this sequence is a male donor with vitiligo.

CDR3 DNA: TGTGCCAGCAGCTTAGGGGAGGGAGGCTCCTACGAGCAGTACTTC. The encoded protein is CASSLGEGGSYEQYF. The chain couples TRBV7-7 to TRBJ2-7; 7 bases align to TRBD2. Germline loops: CDR1 SSHAT, CDR2 FNYEAQ (reference sequence). V was pared by 1 base and J by 0 bases, with 3 bases of the junction left unmatched. The CDR3 has 15 residues.